This TCR beta chain was sequenced in a study of cytomegalovirus exposure and HLA in healthy donors (dated by TCRdb to 2017 to 2019). For the study in its entirety: An earlier analysis of several hundred of the donors reported 250 to 300 Gb of sequence data and approximately 110 million unique TCR beta sequences from 150 million to 200 million T cells. An early release that covered approximately 600 HLA-typed donors contained approximately 290 gigabases of sequencing data and 70 million to 100 million unique TCR sequences. The genetic ancestry cluster associated with self-reported Caucasian donors included 80% to 90% of the roughly 380 genotyped donors. The study was designed to test whether signatures of past pathogen exposure could be identified by cataloging public T cell receptors. The study profiled the T cell repertoires of about 720 subjects by immunosequencing and related them to cytomegalovirus serostatus. A separate validation cohort of roughly 120 different subjects was used in addition to the roughly 670-subject first cohort. The study combined high-throughput TCR immunosequencing, statistical association of individual TCRs with disease status, and machine learning to predict cytomegalovirus infection status. To study patterns of TCR occurrence, a later analysis re-analyzed previously published TCR beta repertoires from 700 or so donors and added high-resolution HLA genotyping. Rather than drawing on any new phenotypic data, the later analysis identified candidate immune exposures from TCR beta sequences and the way those sequences occurred across donors. In an earlier analysis of 587 of the donors, high-throughput TCR beta sequencing was used to judge whether each TCR beta V gene segment behaved as functional or pseudogenic. Donor age, sex, ethnicity and CMV serostatus were compiled together with the repertoire data. A later genetic analysis took genome-wide SNP genotypes for about 55% of the 666 donors and used that subset as a discovery cohort. Every repertoire in the discovery cohort had been generated on one and the same sequencing platform. HLA typing covered class I and class II loci at four-digit resolution. Typing coverage differed by locus: A, B, C, DRB1 and DQB1 were typed in roughly 629-640 donors, DQA1 in approximately 520, DPA1 in around 580, and DPB1 in around 440. A handful of DR-DQ haplotypes were handled as single units for association and clustering because linkage in the cohort was strong. Across 300 to 400 genotyped donors of the cohort, an average of roughly 200,000 unique TCR beta nucleotide sequences per donor were sequenced, and approximately 17% of those sequences were non-productive. Overall study outcomes, separate from this receptor: A group of highly shared sequence variants was considered likely to be a technical artifact of the sequencing pipeline. When HLA alleles, especially DR and DQ, strongly co-occurred, TCR associations were difficult to assign to individual alleles. Because some donors lacked HLA typing at each locus, the association tests relied only on the typed subset. Presence/absence analyses assumed roughly uniform sequencing depth across donors, an assumption that may not hold. According to a later analysis, most CMV-associated TCR beta chains appeared to be HLA-restricted, and the HLA associations seemed to be driven largely by CMV exposure. In a later analysis, HLA-associated TCR beta chains showed more clonal expansion and lower generation probabilities than non-associated chains that were equally common. Linkage disequilibrium might explain the correlated functional status among segregating V segments, but an unknown experimental factor could not be excluded. An association between a missense DCLRE1C variant and V-gene and J-gene trimming of TCR beta chains was found in a later genetic analysis and replicated in an independent cohort. In an earlier analysis of under 600 of the donors, most TCR beta V segments were observed in productive rearrangements about 87% or about 30% of the time, broadly matching IMGT annotations. Because counts were too low, about 18 rarely observed V segments, including chromosome 9 orphons, were left out of the earlier analysis of 587 of the donors. In this cohort, only TCR beta chains were sequenced, and detectable features were limited by the absence of alpha or paired-chain data. Compared with the roughly 700-donor mean, donors in an Asian-associated ancestry cluster had fewer N-insertions in productive TCRs, according to a later genetic analysis. A later analysis found that TCR association rates varied across HLA loci, with DRB1 alleles showing the most associated TCRs and HLA-C alleles the fewest. The classifier was reported to diagnose cytomegalovirus status with high specificity and sensitivity in both the original and validation cohorts. Three of the identified cytomegalovirus-associated TCR beta chains were confirmed in vitro to be specific for cytomegalovirus antigens. According to the authors, the approach could potentially be generalized to other disease states and immunological phenotypes. Some IMGT-functional V segments, including TRBV6-2 and TRBV6-3, could not be distinguished by the 87-base-pair reads and were therefore excluded. According to a later analysis, parvovirus B19, influenza, CMV and Epstein-Barr virus appeared linked to several top co-occurrence clusters. A later analysis associated around 16,000 TCR beta sequences with specific HLA alleles at a false discovery rate of 0.05. For the cohort, immune exposure information was limited to CMV serostatus. A total of about 180 TCR beta chains were listed by the study as associated with cytomegalovirus. Most TCR sequences were seen in very few donors, while some public TCRs were found in many individuals. A further reported finding was that TCR beta sequences accurately predicted the HLA-A and HLA-B alleles for most subjects in the first cohort.

As concerns this clone: Its antigen remains undetermined. The sample holds no much larger clone one base away, and base qualities are not on file.

Trimming takes 4 bases off V and 4 bases off J; junction bases not matched to a gene: 8. Reading from cysteine to phenylalanine, the CDR3 counts 16 amino acids. Just the 48-base CDR3 DNA is kept, in frame starting at base 1. CDR1 and CDR2 (MDHEN, SYDVKM) derive from the germline V gene. The library was generated by the immunoSEQ multiplex PCR assay. For the multiplex PCR, a mixture combining 60 forward primers for TCR Vbeta segments and 13 reverse primers for TCR Jbeta segments was used. Amplification of the CDR3 region of rearranged TCR beta genes was performed with a multiplex PCR assay on genomic DNA. The Illumina HiSeq System was used to sequence the amplified TCR beta libraries as 87-base-pair reads. As for the original processing: Across the 500 to 850 repertoires, a later analysis counted tens of millions of unique TCR beta chains, some 11 million of which were shared by at least two donors. Raw reads were error-corrected and collapsed into unique sequences with a nearest-neighbor algorithm that merged closely related sequences to remove PCR and sequencing errors. CDR3 sequences were aligned to IMGT reference sequences to assign V, D and J gene segments. For a sequence to be retained, at least a six-nucleotide match to both a V gene segment and a J gene segment was required. A rearrangement was called productive if the CDR3 had no stop codons and remained in frame with V and J, and every other rearrangement was called non-productive. Following IMGT convention, CDR3 was defined as the stretch from the second conserved V-encoded cysteine to the conserved J-encoded phenylalanine. In an earlier analysis of around 600 of the donors, sequences lacking an unambiguous match to a single V gene segment were excluded. In an earlier analysis of a few hundred of the donors, V segments were called functional above 56.7% productive rearrangements and were called segregating when the between-donor standard deviation exceeded 5%. A statistical classification framework was built to diagnose cytomegalovirus status from the catalog of TCR beta chain sequences. A later analysis assigned V and J genes by comparing TCR nucleotide sequences with IMGT/GENE-DB human TR gene sequences. A later analysis assigned CDR3 sequences and most-parsimonious VDJ recombination scenarios with the TCRdist pipeline. In a later analysis, each TCR beta chain was defined by its CDR3 amino acid sequence together with its V-gene family, and reads without a unique V-gene family were excluded. To address suspected cross-contamination and a sequencing artifact, a later analysis removed approximately 600 highly shared, low-generation-probability nucleotide sequences. A later analysis calculated a clonal expansion index for each public chain from normalized within-repertoire ranks of inferred template counts. In a later analysis, generation probabilities were computed with a VDJ recombination model fitted to out-of-frame rearrangements, and the resulting probabilities were checked against IGoR. Hypergeometric tests were used in a later analysis to score TCR-TCR, TCR-HLA and TCR-CMV co-occurrence, with a repertoire-size bias correction applied to the TCR pairs. To estimate false discovery rates, a later analysis permuted the HLA or CMV assignments 20 times. A later analysis grouped co-occurring TCRs with DBSCAN, adding TCRdist sequence similarity when clustering within HLA-allele-positive subsets. Repertoires with fewer than 30,000 or more than 120,000 public chains were left out of co-occurrence clustering, as were five repertoires with anomalous nucleotide sharing. TCRdb carries this immuneACCESS record with in-frame sequences only. Its versions omit some clonotypes, under half of them owing to an unresolved V gene in the studies checked, with the rest unexplained. That table is the source of V, J and clone size, and D and trimming were worked out from the DNA. The sample profile shows 75,000 to 95,000 clones; about 63% of them were found once. Of the sample, 6% to 6.5% falls within the top ten clones.

The cohort consisted of some 730 healthy bone marrow donors. All cohort members were sampled while nominally healthy, although unrecorded immune exposures were likely present. The donor tested CMV seronegative, placing the donor among the 350 or so seronegative members of the cohort. A peripheral blood sample was provided by each donor, and peripheral blood mononuclear cells were used for TCR beta sequencing. Genomic DNA extraction from the blood cell samples was performed with the Qiagen DNeasy Blood Extraction Kit. The chain uses TRBV28 and TRBJ2-1, and TRBD1 matches 9 of the central bases. The clonotype originates from a woman aged 25 to 39 in good health and CMV-seronegative. Sequencing was done on a sample of PBMCs. The DNA sequence is TGTGCCAGCAGTTCCATGCCGGGACAGGGTTACAATGAGCAGTTCTTC. Its protein reads: CASSSMPGQGYNEQFF. The full variable domain, completed from the reference TRBV28 and TRBJ2-1 proteins outside the CDR3, reads DVKVTQSSRYLVKRTGEKVFLECVQDMDHENMFWYRQDPGLGLRLIYFSYDVKMKEKGDIPEGYSVSREKKERFSLILESASTNQTSMYLCASSSMPGQGYNEQFFGPGTRLTVL.